These 30 T cell receptor beta chains came from one sample sequenced in a study of vaccination and CD4 T cells after COVID-19. Sequencing of the DNA from cultured CD4+ T cells was carried out with the Oncomine TCR Beta short-read assay. Cultured CD4+ T cells yielded the extracted genomic DNA. In TCRdb, the PCR reads were re-called with MiXCR into one record per CDR3 protein. The table includes thousands of distinct CDR3 sequences, less than 35% detected once. The antigens for these receptors are not known. Treatment given: roughly ten-day PBMC culture with coronavirus spike peptide pools or control peptides (ViraFEST assay). Those CD4+ T cells from the unexposed donor predate the COVID-19 pandemic (2011-2018). Sample: CD4+ T cells from blood, cultured in vitro. The receptors stem from a human donor in good health.

This sequence joins TRBV24-1 and TRBJ2-7; TRBD1 agrees at 10 bases. CDR1 and CDR2 (germline): KGHDR, SFDVKD. This CDR3 has 17 amino acids. V shed 1 base, J shed 3 bases, and the junction held 8 bases outside the gene matches. The CDR3 spells CATSDFSADRGLYEQYF. The CDR3 bases are TGTGCCACCAGTGATTTCTCAGCCGACAGGGGGCTCTACGAGCAGTACTTC.

V is TRBV2 and J is TRBJ1-3; no clear D. The V gene's germline CDR1 is SNHLY and CDR2 FYNNEI. V lost 2 bases to trimming and J lost 4 bases, with 6 bases between them. The CDR3 is 13 residues long. This CDR3 reads CASSEWQGNTIYF. The CDR3 DNA is TGTGCCAGCAGTGAATGGCAGGGAAACACCATATATTTT.

The chain links TRBV4-3 to TRBJ2-5, with D possibly matching TRBD2 (6 bases). Germline V lookup: CDR1 LGHNA, CDR2 YSLEER. The CDR3 is 15 residues long. V was shortened by 2 bases and J by 4 bases, with 14 bases between the two germline ends. CDR3: CASSQLPGLGETQYF. The CDR3 DNA reads TGCGCCAGCAGCCAACTCCCGGGACTTGGAGAGACCCAGTACTTC.

The chain employs TRBV4-1 and TRBJ1-2; TRBD1 aligns across 7 bases. The V segment lost 4 bases and the J segment 4 bases; nucleotides outside the gene matches: 6. Germline values: CDR1 MGHRA, CDR2 YSYEKL. The CDR3 is made up of 14 amino acids. The CDR3 loop reads CASSRLGQPYGYTF. CDR3 in DNA: TGCGCCAGCAGCCGACTGGGACAGCCCTATGGCTACACCTTC.

This clonotype was seen more than once but under ten times. V usage is TRBV20-1 and J usage is TRBJ2-2; D is ambiguous. CDR1 is DFQATT and CDR2 is SNEGSKA in the germline V gene (reference sequence). V was shortened by 2 bases and J by 6 bases, with 16 bases between the two germline ends. The CDR3 runs to 15 residues. CDR3 in amino acids: CSARRVERGAGELFF. The CDR3 DNA reads as TGCAGTGCTAGACGAGTAGAACGTGGGGCCGGGGAGCTGTTTTTT.

The chain links TRBV19 to TRBJ1-2; a possible D gene is TRBD1 (5 bases). Germline V CDR1 and CDR2: LNHDA, SQIVND (reference sequence). Trimming removed 4 bases from V and 4 bases from J, with 10 bases in between. This CDR3 has 13 residues. The CDR3 DNA reads as TGTGCCAGTAGTAGAGACAGAATCTATGGCTACACCTTC. It yields the protein CASSRDRIYGYTF.

In this sample, this clonotype turned up once. A junction end diverges from the germline sequence, so it may reflect a read error. This chain joins TRBV7-2 and TRBJ1-3; D unclear. CDR3 length equals 17 residues. Per the germline V gene, CDR1 is SGHTA and CDR2 is FQGNSA. This chain's CDR3 is CASNLGSGGYSGNTIYF. The DNA of the CDR3 is TGTGCCAGCAACTTAGGGAGCGGAGGTTACTCTGGAAACACCATATATTTT.

CDR3 loop: CASSLGLAGEFYEQYF. The CDR3 DNA reads as TGTGCCAGCAGCTTAGGTCTAGCGGGAGAGTTCTACGAGCAGTACTTC. The rearrangement uses TRBV7-8 and TRBJ2-7; 10 positions agree with TRBD2. Per the germline V gene, CDR1 is SGHVS and CDR2 is FQNEAQ. V shed 1 base, J shed 3 bases, and the junction held 6 bases outside the gene matches. There are 16 residues in the CDR3.

The chain is built from TRBV19 and TRBJ2-2; 8 positions match TRBD1. CDR1 and CDR2 from the germline V gene are LNHDA and SQIVND (reference sequence). Trimming cost V 8 bases and J 5 bases; bases outside gene matches: 4. This CDR3 has 13 residues. DNA for the CDR3: TGTGCCAGTTCGGACAGGGCTACCGGGGAGCTGTTTTTT. Translating gives CASSDRATGELFF.

The V gene is TRBV9, the J gene TRBJ2-3, with 10 bases identical to TRBD2. The CDR3 sequence is 16 residues long. Germline V gene lookup returns CDR1 SGDLS and CDR2 YYNGEE. After removal of 4 bases from V and 2 bases from J, the junction contained 7 bases not matched to a gene. The DNA for the CDR3 is TGTGCCAGCAGCCTCACTAGCGGGGCGAACACAGATACGCAGTATTTT. This sequence encodes CASSLTSGANTDTQYF. Based on the CDR3 plus reference TRBV9 and TRBJ2-3, the full variable domain is DSGVTQTPKHLITATGQRVTLRCSPRSGDLSVYWYQQSLDQGLQFLIQYYNGEERAKGNILERFSAQQFPDLHSELNLSSLELGDSALYFCASSLTSGANTDTQYFGPGTRLTVL.

The chain recombines TRBV20-1 with TRBJ2-7; 8 bases are shared with TRBD2. The V segment lost 1 base and the J segment 3 bases; nucleotides outside the gene matches: 5. Germline CDR1 and CDR2: DFQATT and SNEGSKA (reference sequence). The CDR3 is 14 residues long. The CDR3 here is CSARGSSGIYEQYF. CDR3 sequence (DNA): TGCAGTGCTAGAGGAAGTAGCGGGATCTACGAGCAGTACTTC.

The chain joins TRBV12-3 or TRBV12-4 to TRBJ2-2; D unclear. The CDR3 sequence is 9 residues long. V was clipped by 8 bases and J by 9 bases, with 4 bases between them. Here the CDR3 DNA reads TGTGCCAGCGGAAGGGAGCTGTTTTTT. This encodes CASGRELFF.

The chain carries TRBV4-3 and TRBJ1-5; D may be TRBD1 (6 bases). The V gene's germline CDR1 is LGHNA and CDR2 YSLEER. V was clipped by 1 base and J by 6 bases, with 13 bases between them. The CDR3 is made up of 15 amino acids. The DNA for the CDR3 is TGCGCCAGCAGCCAAGGCGCAGGGGAGGGTCAGCCCCAGCATTTT. Protein sequence: CASSQGAGEGQPQHF.

In its sample, this clonotype ranks as medium-sized. The V call is TRBV27, the J call TRBJ1-5, with no clear D. V shed 5 bases and J shed 0 bases, with 11 bases lying between them. The germline V gene encodes CDR1 MNHEY and CDR2 SMNVEV (reference sequence). This CDR3 comprises 15 residues. This chain's CDR3 is CASSARGDSNQPQHF. The CDR3 DNA reads TGTGCCAGCAGTGCCCGGGGAGATAGCAATCAGCCCCAGCATTTT.

This clonotype was seen only a few times. The gene calls are TRBV27 and TRBJ1-1, with 10 bases matching TRBD1. This CDR3 is built from 12 residues. Germline CDR1 reads MNHEY; CDR2 reads SMNVEV (reference sequence). With 6 bases clipped from V and 7 bases from J, the junction kept 2 bases outside the gene matches. CDR3 DNA sequence: TGTGCCAGCAGGGGGGACAGGGGTGAAGCTTTCTTT. It codes for CASRGDRGEAFF.

The V and J genes are TRBV20-1 and TRBJ2-7; D not certain. V shed 4 bases and J shed 3 bases, with 10 bases lying between them. CDR1 DFQATT and CDR2 SNEGSKA come from the germline V gene (reference sequence). This CDR3 has 12 residues. The CDR3 here is CSATKENYEQYF. The CDR3 DNA sequence: TGCAGTGCTACTAAAGAGAACTACGAGCAGTACTTC.

The V and J genes are TRBV2 and TRBJ1-5; D call uncertain. Trimming left V 4 bases short and J 1 base short, with 8 bases between. Germline V gives CDR1 SNHLY, CDR2 FYNNEI. The CDR3 has 14 amino acids. The DNA for the CDR3 is TGTGCCAGCAGTGGATCAACAAGCAATCAGCCCCAGCATTTT. It encodes CASSGSTSNQPQHF.

The rearrangement links TRBV6-5 to TRBJ1-4, with D perhaps TRBD1 (6 bases). CDR3 length: 15 residues. Deletions cut 2 bases from V and 7 bases from J, with 14 bases between. CDR1 and CDR2 from the germline V gene are MNHEY and SVGAGI. The DNA of the CDR3 is TGTGCCAGCAGTTACGGGGGGGCTGGAGGTGAAAAACTGTTTTTT. Protein sequence: CASSYGGAGGEKLFF.

The rearrangement joins TRBV7-9 to TRBJ1-2; 12 bases map to TRBD1. The junction had 7 bases not matched to a gene; V was cut back by 7 bases and J by 4 bases. Germline-derived CDR1 and CDR2 are SEHNR and FQNEAQ (reference sequence). This CDR3 is 15 amino acids long. The CDR3 nucleotides read TGTGCCAGCACCCGCGGGACAGGGGGCGTCTATGGCTACACCTTC. The encoded protein is CASTRGTGGVYGYTF.

The CDR3 is CASSFPDRLSNYEQYF. CDR3 nucleotides: TGTGCCAGCAGTTTCCCGGACAGACTTTCCAACTACGAGCAGTACTTC. V usage is TRBV6-2 or TRBV6-3 and J usage is TRBJ2-7, with a tentative D call TRBD1 (6 bases). Germline assignment: CDR1 MNHEY and CDR2 SVGEGT. CDR3 length equals 16 residues. V was clipped by 4 bases and J by 3 bases, with 19 bases between them.

V is TRBV24-1 and J is TRBJ1-6; 7 bases are a match to TRBD1. Germline lookup yields CDR1 KGHDR and CDR2 SFDVKD. V lost 3 bases to trimming and J lost 6 bases; unmatched junction nucleotides: 7. This CDR3 has 16 amino acids. Here the CDR3 reads CATSDDRGRVNSPLHF. Written as DNA, the CDR3 is TGTGCCACCAGTGATGATAGGGGGCGCGTTAATTCACCCCTCCACTTT.

V usage is TRBV2 and J usage is TRBJ1-6; D perhaps matches TRBD1 (6 bases). The ends were cut back, 5 bases at V and 6 bases at J, with 14 bases in the middle. Germline values: CDR1 SNHLY, CDR2 FYNNEI. The CDR3 spans 15 residues. CDR3 in DNA: TGTGCCAGCAGTACACCGGGACACAGTAATTCACCCCTCCACTTT. Its translation is CASSTPGHSNSPLHF. The full variable domain, in which reference TRBV2 and TRBJ1-6 provide the parts outside the CDR3, is EPEVTQTPSHQVTQMGQEVILRCVPISNHLYFYWYRQILGQKVEFLVSFYNNEISEKSEIFDDQFSVERPDGSNFTLKIRSTKLEDSAMYFCASSTPGHSNSPLHFGNGTRLTVT.

This clonotype was picked up a small number of times. The V call is TRBV20-1, the J call TRBJ1-2; no firm D call. The CDR3 length is 13 residues. Per the germline V gene, CDR1 is DFQATT and CDR2 is SNEGSKA (reference sequence). V was cut by 2 bases and J by 4 bases, with 11 bases left in between. The CDR3: CSARNGAAYGYTF. In nucleotides, the CDR3 is TGCAGTGCTAGAAATGGAGCGGCCTATGGCTACACCTTC.

This rearrangement joins TRBV20-1 to TRBJ2-7; TRBD2 matches 8 bases. Per the germline V gene, CDR1 is DFQATT and CDR2 is SNEGSKA (reference sequence). This CDR3 region has 12 residues. Here the CDR3 reads CIRLAGFNEQYF. CDR3 nucleotides: TGCATACGCTTAGCGGGATTCAACGAGCAGTACTTC.

The chain joins TRBV30 to TRBJ1-3; D gene unclear. The germline V gene has CDR1 GTSNPN and CDR2 SVGIG (reference sequence). This CDR3 contains 11 residues. Between the trimmed V and J ends, which lost 3 bases and 9 bases, there was a span of 9 bases. DNA of the CDR3: TGTGCCTGGAGGGGCCGGGGCACCATATATTTT. It encodes CAWRGRGTIYF.

The chain joins TRBV28 to TRBJ2-7; 9 positions agree with TRBD2. There are 14 residues in the CDR3. The ends lost 2 bases at V and 4 bases at J; junction bases unmatched: 3. The germline CDR1 and CDR2 sequences are MDHEN and SYDVKM. CDR3 nucleotide sequence: TGTGCCAGCAGTTTAACGGCGGGAGGGTACGAGCAGTACTTC. Amino acid sequence: CASSLTAGGYEQYF.

The chain combines TRBV5-1 with TRBJ2-7; weak D call: TRBD1 (6 bases). The CDR3 is 14 amino acids. With 5 bases removed from V and 2 bases from J, the gap between germline ends came to 14 bases. Germline V CDR1 and CDR2: SGHRS, YFSETQ. The DNA of the CDR3 is TGCGCCAGCAGACAAGAGGGGACAACCTACGAGCAGTACTTC. This codes for CASRQEGTTYEQYF.

The V and J genes are TRBV19 and TRBJ2-7; D is possibly TRBD2 (5 bases). Germline V gene lookup returns CDR1 LNHDA and CDR2 SQIVND (reference sequence). This CDR3 has 12 amino acids. CDR3 loop: CATAGERDEQYF. The CDR3 coding sequence is TGTGCTACGGCCGGGGAGAGGGACGAGCAGTACTTC.

This rearrangement joins TRBV2 to TRBJ2-5; 11 nucleotides agree with TRBD2. J was trimmed by 3 bases and V by 4 bases; bases with no gene match: 1. The CDR3 has 14 amino acids. CDR1 and CDR2 (germline): SNHLY, FYNNEI. The CDR3 bases are TGTGCCAGCAGTGTACTAGCGGGAGAAGAGACCCAGTACTTC. Translation: CASSVLAGEETQYF. The full variable domain, its missing parts supplied by reference TRBV2 and TRBJ2-5, is EPEVTQTPSHQVTQMGQEVILRCVPISNHLYFYWYRQILGQKVEFLVSFYNNEISEKSEIFDDQFSVERPDGSNFTLKIRSTKLEDSAMYFCASSVLAGEETQYFGPGTRLLVL.

This clonotype was counted between two and nine times. This chain connects TRBV6-4 to TRBJ2-2, with TRBD1 matching 12 bases. V trimming: 0 bases; J trimming: 4 bases; junction bases outside the gene matches: 0. CDR3 size: 16 residues. CDR1 is MRHNA and CDR2 is SNTAGT in the germline V gene. In DNA form, the CDR3 reads TGTGCCAGCAGTGACTCGGGACAGGGGGCCACCGGGGAGCTGTTTTTT. Its protein product is CASSDSGQGATGELFF.